A single sample gave rise to the 20 T cell receptor beta chains below, sequenced in a study of blood T cells in healthy people across ages. The second PCR ran roughly 6 to 11 cycles with a sample-barcoded 5' primer and J-beta primers. TCRdb passed the 5' RACE reads through MiXCR, listing each CDR3 protein once. The sample includes over 750,000 distinct CDR3 sequences, roughly 25% seen only once; the top ten take 9.4%. The data were also submitted as part of a second study, on T cells of mothers and their children.

What was sequenced was blood. Source of these receptors: a boy between 5 and 17 years old in good health.

This clonotype was counted between two and nine times. The chain carries TRBV20-1 and TRBJ2-1; 7 bases are shared with TRBD2. V was pared by 5 bases and J by 2 bases, with 12 bases of the junction left unmatched. The CDR3 consists of 16 residues. From germline, CDR1 is DFQATT and CDR2 SNEGSKA (reference sequence). This CDR3 is CSADPAGPITYNEQFF. The CDR3 bases are TGCAGTGCTGACCCAGCGGGGCCCATAACCTACAATGAGCAGTTCTTC.

This clonotype was counted a few times. The chain joins TRBV29-1 to TRBJ1-2; 10 bases match TRBD1. The germline V gene encodes CDR1 SQVTM and CDR2 ANQGSEA. J was trimmed by 6 bases and V by 6 bases; bases with no gene match: 4. The CDR3 has 12 residues. CDR3 in amino acids: CSVGQGIHGYTF. DNA of the CDR3: TGCAGCGTGGGACAGGGGATTCATGGCTACACCTTC.

This clonotype was found once. The V call is TRBV15, the J call TRBJ1-1; 9 nucleotides line up with TRBD1. The CDR3 length is 16 residues. The V segment lost 5 bases and the J segment 4 bases; nucleotides outside the gene matches: 11. CDR1 LNHNV and CDR2 YYDKDF come from the germline V gene (reference sequence). CDR3 sequence (DNA): TGTGCCACCAGCTTTCGCACAGGGGGCTGGGCCACTGAAGCTTTCTTT. It encodes CATSFRTGGWATEAFF.

The V and J genes are TRBV29-1 and TRBJ2-3; D might be TRBD2 (6 bases). This CDR3 contains 13 residues. The germline V gene has CDR1 SQVTM and CDR2 ANQGSEA. Trimming pared 5 bases from V and 2 bases from J, leaving 11 bases between. The CDR3 here is CSVRREPTDTQYF. Written as DNA, the CDR3 is TGCAGCGTTCGACGGGAGCCCACAGATACGCAGTATTTT.

The chain is built from TRBV10-3 and TRBJ2-1; 9 nucleotides align to TRBD1. The J call is in doubt because the DNA end fits TRBJ2-7 better. The germline gives CDR1 ENHRY, CDR2 SYGVKD. The CDR3 is 13 amino acids. The CDR3 loop is CAISGRDRDEQYF. CDR3 DNA sequence: TGTGCCATCAGTGGAAGGGACAGGGACGAGCAGTACTTC.

The table lists this clonotype with a few counts. This chain connects TRBV9 to TRBJ2-7, with a possible D match to TRBD2 (6 bases). This CDR3 has 16 amino acids. Germline CDR1 reads SGDLS; CDR2 reads YYNGEE. V was trimmed by 0 bases and J by 3 bases, leaving 16 bases between them. CDR3 sequence reads: CASSVGVDSGSYEQYF. The CDR3 nucleotides are TGTGCCAGCAGCGTAGGTGTTGATAGCGGTAGCTACGAGCAGTACTTC.

The chain recombines TRBV4-2 with TRBJ2-1; possibly TRBD2 for D (7 bases). Per germline, CDR1 LGHNA and CDR2 YNFKEQ. The CDR3 consists of 15 residues. Trimming stripped 0 bases from V and 5 bases from J, with 11 bases between. CDR3 loop: CASSQDLGGHNEQFF. DNA for the CDR3: TGTGCCAGCAGCCAAGATCTGGGGGGGCACAATGAGCAGTTCTTC.

This clonotype was counted once. The J gene is TRBJ2-5, the V gene TRBV24-1; 10 positions match TRBD2. V shed 7 bases, J shed 4 bases, and the junction held 23 bases outside the gene matches. This CDR3 region has 20 residues. Germline V lookup: CDR1 KGHDR, CDR2 SFDVKD. The CDR3 region is CATRAGTSASVGGLRETQYF. CDR3 bases: TGTGCCACCAGAGCCGGGACTAGCGCCTCTGTGGGAGGTTTAAGAGAGACCCAGTACTTC.

This chain links TRBV7-9 with TRBJ1-4, with D possibly being TRBD1 (5 bases). The ends were cut back, 3 bases at V and 4 bases at J, with 15 bases in the middle. The CDR3 is made up of 16 amino acids. From germline, CDR1 is SEHNR and CDR2 FQNEAQ (reference sequence). This chain's CDR3 is CASSLGQGSVNEKLFF. The DNA for the CDR3 is TGTGCCAGCAGCTTGGGGCAGGGTTCGGTTAATGAAAAACTGTTTTTT.

This clonotype was observed a handful of times. This chain connects TRBV5-1 to TRBJ2-2, with a weak D call TRBD1 (5 bases). CDR1 is SGHRS and CDR2 is YFSETQ in the germline V gene. CDR3 length: 14 amino acids. Trimming removed 4 bases at V and 5 bases at J, with 12 bases between. The CDR3 region has the DNA TGCGCCAGCAGCGGCGGTGGGGCGACCGGGGAGCTGTTTTTT. As protein: CASSGGGATGELFF.

CDR3 region: CSARENTGELFF. DNA of the CDR3: TGCAGTGCTAGGGAGAACACCGGGGAGCTGTTTTTT. The rearrangement links TRBV20-1 to TRBJ2-2; D not resolved. V was clipped by 3 bases and J by 1 base, with 3 bases between them. This CDR3 spans 12 amino acids. Per germline, CDR1 DFQATT and CDR2 SNEGSKA (reference sequence).

The chain has TRBV4-1 and TRBJ1-5; 7 bases map to TRBD1. CDR1 is MGHRA, CDR2 YSYEKL, per germline. The CDR3 runs to 15 residues. With V trimmed by 0 bases and J by 3 bases, 2 bases remained unmatched. Written as DNA, the CDR3 is TGCGCCAGCAGCCAAGAGGGACAGTACAATCAGCCCCAGCATTTT. Protein: CASSQEGQYNQPQHF.

There are a few counts of this clonotype. The rearrangement joins TRBV29-1 to TRBJ2-3; D might be TRBD2 (6 bases). This CDR3 has 15 amino acids. V was cut by 0 bases and J by 2 bases, with 12 bases left in between. Germline V gene data show CDR1 as SQVTM and CDR2 as ANQGSEA. The CDR3 DNA is TGCAGCGTTGAAGACGGAGCGGGCCACACAGATACGCAGTATTTT. Its translation: CSVEDGAGHTDTQYF.

This clonotype was seen a handful of times. This chain connects TRBV29-1 to TRBJ2-5; no clear D gene. The CDR3 covers 12 residues. V lost 4 bases to trimming and J lost 1 base, with 7 bases between them. Germline V gives CDR1 SQVTM, CDR2 ANQGSEA. The CDR3 loop is CSVGHPQETQYF. The CDR3 region has the DNA TGCAGCGTTGGGCACCCCCAAGAGACCCAGTACTTC.

This chain links TRBV20-1 with TRBJ2-1; 12 positions agree with TRBD2. There are 16 residues in the CDR3. Germline-derived CDR1 and CDR2 are DFQATT and SNEGSKA (reference sequence). The junction had 8 bases not matched to a gene; V was cut back by 5 bases and J by 3 bases. The CDR3 DNA sequence: TGCAGTGCTCTAACGTTGGGACTAGCGGGCTACAATGAGCAGTTCTTC. The encoded protein is CSALTLGLAGYNEQFF.

The CDR3 DNA reads as TGTGCCAGCAGTGGGGCCTGGGACACTGAAGCTTTCTTT. This codes for CASSGAWDTEAFF. V usage is TRBV25-1 and J usage is TRBJ1-1; D uncertain. Germline CDR1 and CDR2: MGHDK and SYGVNS. The CDR3 consists of 13 residues. Trimming left V 4 bases short and J 3 bases short, with 9 bases between. The variable domain in full, completed from reference TRBV25-1 and TRBJ1-1, reads EADIYQTPRYLVIGTGKKITLECSQTMGHDKMYWYQQDPGMELHLIHYSYGVNSTEKGDLSSESTVSRIRTEHFPLTLESARPSHTSQYLCASSGAWDTEAFFGQGTRLTVV.

This clonotype was counted a few times. The V call is TRBV4-3, the J call TRBJ1-1, with D possibly matching TRBD1 (6 bases). The germline V gene has CDR1 LGHNA and CDR2 YSLEER. V was cut by 2 bases and J by 6 bases, with 10 bases left in between. This CDR3 is 13 amino acids long. CDR3 in DNA: TGCGCCAGCAGCCAAACAGGGTACGCTGAAGCTTTCTTT. Amino acid sequence: CASSQTGYAEAFF.

This clonotype was seen just once. The chain joins TRBV20-1 to TRBJ2-7; TRBD2 aligns across 7 bases. The CDR3 runs to 14 residues. J gave up 1 base and V 3 bases, and 6 bases lay outside the gene matches. Germline V CDR1 and CDR2: DFQATT, SNEGSKA (reference sequence). CDR3 in amino acids: CSARSYSGSYEQYF. The CDR3 DNA reads TGCAGTGCTAGGTCATATAGCGGGTCCTACGAGCAGTACTTC.

J is TRBJ2-5 and V is TRBV6-1; 9 bases align to TRBD2. TRBJ2-7 explains the end of the DNA better; the J call may be wrong. The CDR3 contains 17 residues. The V gene's germline CDR1 is MNHNS and CDR2 SASEGT. The CDR3 nucleotides are TGTGCCAGCAGTGCGACCGGGACTAGCCTTTCTGCCAACGAGCAGTACTTC. This gives the protein CASSATGTSLSANEQYF.

This clonotype has just one count. The J gene is TRBJ2-7, the V gene TRBV28, with TRBD2 matching over 10 bases. Germline CDR1 MDHEN, CDR2 SYDVKM. Trimming at V came to 7 bases and at J to 2 bases, leaving 5 bases not matched to a gene. The CDR3 extends over 14 amino acids. The CDR3 region is CASMVSGRPYEQYF. The CDR3 DNA follows: TGTGCCAGCATGGTTAGCGGGAGGCCCTACGAGCAGTACTTC.